Here is one TCR beta chain with its context. The source of the sample is a study of blood T cell repertoires in COVID-19. The overall study: Spain, Italy and the United States supplied samples that represented acute and convalescent COVID-19. Sources were T cells, B-cell-depleted T cells, or PBMCs; the material itself was cDNA or gDNA.

Original data processing: For nucleated cells, counts were estimated from reference gene primer amplification. The assay was immunoSEQ multiplex PCR, and TCRdb's table has in-frame clones only and misses some. That table furnishes V, J and clone size, whereas the DNA furnished D and trimming. The sample consists of roughly 62,000 clones, more than 65% of them appearing once. J was trimmed by 11 bases and V by 4 bases; bases with no gene match: 9. Germline V gene sequence: CDR1 SEHNR, CDR2 FQNEAQ (reference sequence). CDR3 length equals 14 residues. The origin of this receptor is a human donor in a cohort sampled during active COVID-19. What was sequenced was peripheral blood. The rearrangement joins TRBV7-9 to TRBJ1-3; the match to TRBD1 covers 9 bases. The DNA of the CDR3 is TGTGCCAGCAGCTACGTCCCGGGACAGGGCCCCATATATTTT. Encoded protein: CASSYVPGQGPIYF.